These T cell receptor beta chains were read from a single sample in a study of T cells after yellow fever vaccination. TCRdb passed the 5' RACE reads through MiXCR, listing each CDR3 protein once. In the table there are a few hundred thousand distinct CDR3 sequences, 8.7% of which are singletons. The material sequenced was CD4+ T cells sorted from PBMCs, taken 5 days after the yellow fever booster vaccination. These receptors all come from a man younger than 35 who received the YFV17D yellow fever vaccine. The CDR3 runs from the conserved cysteine through the conserved F or W. Fields, in order: clone size, V gene, D gene, J gene, CDR3 protein, CDR3 DNA. A D gene is named only where the DNA matches it firmly. Clone size, where shown, is once, few, many, or a class for clones that have expanded.

.	TRBV3-2	.	TRBJ1-1	CASSQDPGTSTEAFF	TGTGCCAGCAGCCAAGATCCTGGGACGAGCACTGAAGCTTTCTTT
many	TRBV5-1	TRBD2	TRBJ2-1	CASSVTSVREQFF	TGCGCCAGCAGCGTGACTAGCGTCCGTGAGCAGTTCTTC
.	TRBV7-9	.	TRBJ1-1	CASSFFRMNTEAFF	TGTGCCAGCAGCTTTTTCCGAATGAACACTGAAGCTTTCTTT
many	TRBV11-1	.	TRBJ1-1	CASSFQENTEAFF	TGTGCCAGCAGCTTTCAGGAGAACACTGAAGCTTTCTTT
few	TRBV20-1	TRBD2	TRBJ2-5	CSAREGLTQETQYF	TGCAGTGCTAGAGAGGGACTAACTCAAGAGACCCAGTACTTC
many	TRBV4-1	TRBD1	TRBJ1-1	CASSQEGQGFVMNTEAFF	TGCGCCAGCAGCCAAGAGGGACAGGGTTTCGTTATGAACACTGAAGCTTTCTTT
many	TRBV5-6	.	TRBJ1-4	CASSLWAATNEKLFF	TGTGCCAGCAGCTTGTGGGCAGCAACTAATGAAAAACTGTTTTTT
.	TRBV27	TRBD2	TRBJ2-1	CASSSLAGGYNEQFF	TGTGCCAGCAGCTCACTAGCGGGGGGGTACAATGAGCAGTTCTTC
.	TRBV7-2	.	TRBJ2-5	CASSLKRALGETQYF	TGTGCCAGCAGCTTAAAGCGGGCCTTAGGAGAGACCCAGTACTTC
.	TRBV20-1	.	TRBJ1-1	CSARVRTEAFF	TGCAGTGCTAGAGTGCGCACTGAAGCTTTCTTT
.	TRBV4-3	.	TRBJ1-3	CASSQDLGARGNTIYF	TGCGCCAGCAGCCAAGATCTCGGGGCTCGAGGAAACACCATATATTTT
many	TRBV6-5	TRBD2	TRBJ2-1	CASSAKRGYYNEQFF	TGTGCCAGCAGTGCTAAGCGGGGGTACTACAATGAGCAGTTCTTC
few	TRBV11-2	.	TRBJ2-1	CASSLVIRHPKGEQFF	TGTGCCAGCAGCTTAGTGATACGCCACCCCAAGGGAGAGCAGTTCTTC
.	TRBV6-1	.	TRBJ2-1	CASSERPRDEQFF	TGTGCCAGCAGTGAGCGTCCCCGGGATGAGCAGTTCTTC
.	TRBV10-3	.	TRBJ2-5	CAIRALTEEEETQYF	TGTGCCATCAGAGCCTTAACCGAGGAGGAAGAGACCCAGTACTTC
.	TRBV7-2	.	TRBJ2-3	CASSLEGLRGQYF	TGTGCCAGCAGCTTGGAGGGTCTTAGGGGGCAGTATTTT
.	TRBV4-2	.	TRBJ1-5	CASSQRRGEGINQPQHF	TGTGCCAGCAGCCAGAGGAGGGGGGAAGGAATCAATCAGCCCCAGCATTTT
.	TRBV7-9	.	TRBJ2-7	CASSLAGLFERGEQYF	TGTGCCAGCAGCTTAGCGGGGCTGTTCGAAAGAGGCGAGCAGTACTTC
.	TRBV5-4	.	TRBJ1-2	CASFRVDGNYGYTF	TGTGCTAGCTTTCGGGTCGACGGAAACTATGGCTACACCTTC
.	TRBV19	.	TRBJ1-5	CASKDLLLNQPQHF	TGTGCCAGTAAAGACCTCCTACTAAATCAGCCCCAGCATTTT
.	TRBV15	.	TRBJ2-2	CATSRDRFFTGELFF	TGTGCCACCAGCAGAGACAGGTTTTTCACCGGGGAGCTGTTTTTT
few	TRBV15	.	TRBJ1-3	CATSLGLGNTIYF	TGTGCCACCAGCCTGGGTCTTGGAAACACCATATATTTT